One and the same sample provided the 9 T cell receptor beta chains below, sequenced in a study of long-term antiretroviral therapy in people with HIV. Samples were assayed with immunoSEQ v3.0 at survey level. The data were produced by immunoSEQ multiplex PCR, yet TCRdb's version contains in-frame clones alone and is incomplete. The profile covers 25,000 or so clones, with approximately 93% appearing a single time and around 10% taken by the ten largest. The sequencing used unsorted PBMCs, collected 6.2 years after starting antiretroviral therapy. These receptors were taken from a man aged 35-49 years with HIV.

The CDR3 DNA reads TGTGCCTGGAGGGGACAGGGAGGAGACACTGAAGCTTTCTTT. It is translated as CAWRGQGGDTEAFF. This chain connects TRBV30 to TRBJ1-1, with 9 bases identical to TRBD1. The CDR3 has 14 residues. CDR1 GTSNPN and CDR2 SVGIG come from the germline V gene (reference sequence). J was trimmed by 3 bases and V by 3 bases; bases with no gene match: 5.

The chain has TRBV4-1 and TRBJ2-5; 9 bases are shared with TRBD2. The V segment lost 3 bases and the J segment 5 bases; nucleotides outside the gene matches: 7. From germline, CDR1 is MGHRA and CDR2 YSYEKL. The CDR3 loop spans 15 amino acids. The CDR3, as DNA: TGCGCCAGCAGCCAGGGTGGACTAGCGCGGGAGACCCAGTACTTC. It is translated as CASSQGGLARETQYF.

The genes are TRBV2 and TRBJ2-1; D ambiguous. CDR1 and CDR2 (germline): SNHLY, FYNNEI. The ends were cut back, 5 bases at V and 0 bases at J, with 5 bases in the middle. The CDR3 has 13 amino acids. The CDR3 region has the DNA TGTGCCAGCAGTAAAGACTCCTACAATGAGCAGTTCTTC. As protein: CASSKDSYNEQFF.

The chain has TRBV14 and TRBJ2-5, with D possibly being TRBD1 (6 bases). The J call may be mistaken, given a closer DNA end match to TRBJ2-7. The CDR3 has 13 residues. The germline CDR1 and CDR2 sequences are SGHDN and FVKESK. In DNA, the CDR3 is TGTGCCAGCAGCCCACAGGGTAGCTACGAGCAGTACTTC. This gives the protein CASSPQGSYEQYF.

The chain recombines TRBV11-3 with TRBJ2-7; 7 nucleotides line up with TRBD2. The ends lost 3 bases at V and 0 bases at J; junction bases unmatched: 8. The CDR3 is 16 amino acids. The germline CDR1 and CDR2 sequences are SGHNT and YENEEA. CDR3 coding DNA: TGTGCCAGCAGCTTCCTTCGCGGGGGTGACTCCTACGAGCAGTACTTC. Protein product: CASSFLRGGDSYEQYF.

V usage is TRBV10-3 and J usage is TRBJ2-7; the D call may be TRBD1 or TRBD2 (6 bases each). The CDR3 loop spans 15 amino acids. CDR1 and CDR2 from the germline V gene are ENHRY and SYGVKD. The V end lost 2 bases, the J end lost 6 bases, and 17 bases lay between the germline ends. The chain's CDR3 is CAISEGGTLVGEQYF. In nucleotides, the CDR3 is TGTGCCATCAGTGAGGGGGGGACATTAGTTGGCGAGCAGTACTTC.

This clone was found once. The genes are TRBV15 and TRBJ2-5, with 9 positions matching TRBD1. V was clipped by 8 bases and J by 5 bases; unmatched bases: 6. Germline V gene data show CDR1 as LNHNV and CDR2 as YYDKDF (reference sequence). There are 13 residues in the CDR3. For the CDR3, the DNA is TGTGCCACCGCTACAGGGGGCTGGGAGACCCAGTACTTC. Translated, it gives CATATGGWETQYF. The full variable domain, in which reference TRBV15 and TRBJ2-5 provide the parts outside the CDR3, is DAMVIQNPRYQVTQFGKPVTLSCSQTLNHNVMYWYQQKSSQAPKLLFHYYDKDFNNEADTPDNFQSRRPNTSFCFLDIRSPGLGDTAMYLCATATGGWETQYFGPGTRLLVL.

The rearrangement links TRBV2 to TRBJ1-5; a possible D gene is TRBD1 (5 bases). CDR1 is SNHLY and CDR2 is FYNNEI in the germline V gene. The V end lost 5 bases, the J end lost 7 bases, and 18 bases lay between the germline ends. CDR3 length: 15 residues. Here the CDR3 DNA reads TGTGCCAGCAGTAGCCTGACGGGAGGGGACCAGCCCCAGCATTTT. This encodes CASSSLTGGDQPQHF.

The rearrangement joins TRBV4-1 to TRBJ1-2; 10 bases match TRBD1. The CDR3 runs to 16 residues. J was trimmed by 0 bases and V by 3 bases; bases with no gene match: 4. Germline V gene lookup returns CDR1 MGHRA and CDR2 YSYEKL. The CDR3, as DNA: TGCGCCAGCAGCCATCCCGGGACAGGGGCTAACTATGGCTACACCTTC. Its translation: CASSHPGTGANYGYTF.